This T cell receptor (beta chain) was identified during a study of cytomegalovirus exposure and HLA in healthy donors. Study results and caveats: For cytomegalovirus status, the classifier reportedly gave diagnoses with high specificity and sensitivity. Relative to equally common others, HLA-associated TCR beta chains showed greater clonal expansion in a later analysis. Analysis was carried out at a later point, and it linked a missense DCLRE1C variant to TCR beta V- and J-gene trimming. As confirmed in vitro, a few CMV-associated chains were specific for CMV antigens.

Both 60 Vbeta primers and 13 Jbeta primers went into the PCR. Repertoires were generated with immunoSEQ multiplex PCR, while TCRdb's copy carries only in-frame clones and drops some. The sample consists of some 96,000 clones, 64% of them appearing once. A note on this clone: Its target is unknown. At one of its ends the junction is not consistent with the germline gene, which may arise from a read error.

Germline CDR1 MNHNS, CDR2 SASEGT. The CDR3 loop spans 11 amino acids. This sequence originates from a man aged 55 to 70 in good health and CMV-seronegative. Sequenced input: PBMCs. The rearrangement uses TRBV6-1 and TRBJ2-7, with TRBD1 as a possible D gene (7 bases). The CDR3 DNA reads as TGTGCCAGCAGTGAAAGGCGGGGACAGTGGTTC. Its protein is CASSERRGQWF.